Shown below are 23 T cell receptor beta chains from a single sample sequenced in a study of T cell clonality in common variable immunodeficiency. Sequencing used immunoSEQ multiplex PCR; TCRdb keeps in-frame clones, though not all of them. In total the sample includes 51,000 or so clones, none of them seen once. What was sequenced was peripheral blood mononuclear cells. The source of these receptors is a person aged 18 to 75 in good health.

This clone was observed at least ten times. The missing CDR3 end, 3 residues past where the read stops, is filled in from the germline J gene. The chain uses TRBV5-6 and TRBJ2-7; 7 nucleotides align to TRBD1. V trimming: 2 bases; J trimming: 2 bases; junction bases outside the gene matches: 4. There are 14 residues in the CDR3. CDR1 SGHDT and CDR2 YYEEEE come from the germline V gene. The chain's CDR3 is CASSFPGQPYEQYF. The DNA read from the CDR3 is TGTGCCAGCAGCTTTCCGGGACAGCCCTACGAG.

Note on this clone: The DNA ends 3 residues before the CDR3 does, and the rest of the CDR3 is filled in from the germline J gene. V and J are TRBV5-1 and TRBJ1-5; TRBD1 is a possible D gene (5 bases). Germline assignment: CDR1 SGHRS and CDR2 YFSETQ. The CDR3 has 15 amino acids. V lost 4 bases and J 0 bases, leaving 11 bases between the germline ends. CDR3 residues: CASSQGGDSNQPQHF. Incomplete CDR3 DNA: TGCGCCAGCAGCCAAGGAGGGGATAGCAATCAGCCC.

This clone was observed at least ten times. The read is 3 residues too short to cover the CDR3 end, so that end is filled in from the germline J gene. The chain combines TRBV19 with TRBJ2-7, with no clear D. Germline V gene lookup returns CDR1 LNHDA and CDR2 SQIVND (reference sequence). V lost 1 base and J lost 5, with 12 bases in between. The CDR3 totals 14 residues. The CDR3 sequence is CASSIVGSLDEQYF. CDR3 DNA, as far as it was read: TGTGCCAGTAGTATAGTTGGCTCCCTTGACGAG.

This clone was observed many times. The observed sequence ends 3 residues before the CDR3 terminus, with the missing tail filled in from the germline J gene. The chain uses TRBV18 and TRBJ2-4; a possible D gene is TRBD2 (5 bases). This CDR3 region has 17 residues. Germline CDR1 and CDR2: KGHSH and LQKENI. The germline V and J ends were trimmed by 3 bases and 8 bases, with 23 bases remaining between them. The CDR3 is CASSPSPPGSYGDIQYF. CDR3 DNA (partial): TGTGCCAGCTCACCTTCTCCCCCCGGCTCCTACGGGGACATT.

This clone showed up many times. From the germline J gene comes the end of the CDR3, since the read stops 3 residues before it. The rearrangement uses TRBV5-1 and TRBJ2-5; either TRBD1 or TRBD2 may fit D (5 bases each). This CDR3 has 14 residues. Trimming left V 4 bases short and J 2 bases short, with 12 bases between. Germline V gene data show CDR1 as SGHRS and CDR2 as YFSETQ. The CDR3 DNA, read in part, is TGCGCCAGCAGCATGGGACGGGGTCAAGAGACC. Its protein product is CASSMGRGQET. Given in full, the CDR3 is CASSMGRGQETQYF. The full variable domain, its missing parts supplied by reference TRBV5-1 and TRBJ2-5, is KAGVTQTPRYLIKTRGQQVTLSCSPISGHRSVSWYQQTPGQGLQFLFEYFSETQRNKGNFPGRFSGRQFSNSRSEMNVSTLELGDSALYLCASSMGRGQETQYFGPGTRLLVL.

This clone was observed at least ten times. Read coverage stops 3 residues before the CDR3 terminus; the germline J gene supplies the remainder. The chain employs TRBV14 and TRBJ2-7, with 9 bases lining up with TRBD1. After removal of 4 bases from V and 6 bases from J, the junction contained 7 bases not matched to a gene. From germline, CDR1 is SGHDN and CDR2 FVKESK. This CDR3 has 14 residues. The sequenced CDR3 bases are TGTGCCAGCAGCCGCCGGACAGGGGACGCCGAG. Translated, it gives CASSRRTGDAE. The CDR3 in its entirety is CASSRRTGDAEQYF.

In its sample, this clone was seen many times. Read data end 3 residues before the CDR3 end; the end is taken from the germline J gene. The chain is built from TRBV20-1 and TRBJ2-7; D perhaps matches TRBD2 (7 bases). The V gene's germline CDR1 is DFQATT and CDR2 SNEGSKA (reference sequence). V was trimmed by 5 bases and J by 0 bases, leaving 14 bases between them. CDR3 length equals 14 residues. The part of the CDR3 DNA that was read is TGCAGTGCTCTTAGGGGGGGCAGCTCCTACGAG. Its translation: CSALRGGSSYE. The whole CDR3 protein reads CSALRGGSSYEQYF.

This clone was recorded many times. From the germline J gene comes the end of the CDR3, since the read stops 3 residues before it. This sequence joins TRBV20-1 and TRBJ2-4; 11 nucleotides match TRBD2. The V and J ends lost 5 bases and 3 bases, in that order; junction bases with no gene match: 3. CDR1 DFQATT and CDR2 SNEGSKA come from the germline V gene (reference sequence). There are 14 residues in the CDR3. CDR3 protein: CSAAGTSGKNIQYF. Incomplete CDR3 DNA: TGCAGTGCTGCGGGGACTAGCGGCAAAAACATT.

This clone showed up just a few times. Read sequence stops 3 residues before the CDR3 end, and the germline J gene provides the missing end. Distinct nucleotide sequences in the sample also encode this CDR3. This rearrangement joins TRBV20-1 to TRBJ2-1; 10 bases are a match to TRBD2. V trimming: 6 bases; J trimming: 6 bases; junction bases outside the gene matches: 8. Looked up from germline, CDR1 is DFQATT and CDR2 is SNEGSKA (reference sequence). This CDR3 is built from 14 residues. The CDR3 DNA, read in part, is TGCAGTGCACCCAGCGGGAGGGCCCCCAATGAG. Protein sequence: CSAPSGRAPNE. The full CDR3 reads CSAPSGRAPNEQFF.

This clone was found many times. The read is 3 residues too short to cover the CDR3 end, so that end is filled in from the germline J gene. The chain has TRBV7-3 and TRBJ2-3; a weak D match, TRBD2 (5 bases). CDR3 length: 15 amino acids. Germline CDR1 SGHTA, CDR2 FQGTGA. V lost 4 bases and J lost 2, with 13 bases in between. CDR3 bases read: TGTGCCAGCAGCTCGGACTCAGCCTACACAGATACG. Residues: CASSSDSAYTDT. The full CDR3 sequence reads CASSSDSAYTDTQYF.

This clone was observed at least ten times. The read ends 3 residues shy of where the CDR3 ends; the end is completed using the germline J gene. The V call is TRBV12-5, the J call TRBJ1-1; possibly TRBD1 for D (6 bases). CDR3 length: 13 amino acids. Germline CDR1 LGHNT, CDR2 FRNRAP. CDR3 DNA, as far as it was read: TGTGCTAGTGCTCCCGGCGGGGGGGCAGGA. It codes for CASAPGGGAG. The whole CDR3 region reads CASAPGGGAGAFF.

Ten or more counts support this clone. The CDR3 end falls 3 residues outside the read, so it is completed with the germline J gene. V is TRBV18 and J is TRBJ2-5; D call uncertain. CDR3 length: 13 amino acids. CDR1 is KGHSH, CDR2 LQKENI, per germline. V was pared by 3 bases and J by 1 base, with 6 bases between. The CDR3 sequence: CASSPATQETQYF. The CDR3 DNA, read in part, is TGTGCCAGCTCACCGGCCACCCAAGAGACC.

The sample holds a few counts of this clone. The CDR3 end falls 3 residues outside the read, so it is completed with the germline J gene. The chain has TRBV30 and TRBJ2-1; the D gene is possibly TRBD1 (5 bases). CDR1 GTSNPN and CDR2 SVGIG come from the germline V gene (reference sequence). The CDR3 contains 16 residues. Trimming left V 2 bases short and J 0 bases short, with 14 bases between. The CDR3 protein is CAWSTLRQSSYNEQFF. The sequenced CDR3 bases are TGTGCCTGGAGTACCCTCCGACAGAGCTCCTACAATGAG.

This clone has a count of ten or more. The read ends 3 residues shy of where the CDR3 ends; the end is completed using the germline J gene. The rearrangement joins TRBV14 to TRBJ1-3, with D maybe TRBD1 (5 bases). Per germline, CDR1 SGHDN and CDR2 FVKESK. CDR3 length: 15 residues. V was clipped by 4 bases and J by 4 bases, with 14 bases between them. CDR3 in amino acids: CASSPLAGIGNTIYF. The part of the CDR3 DNA that was read is TGTGCCAGCAGCCCCCTCGCAGGGATCGGAAACACC.

This clone was observed a few times. The CDR3 goes on 3 residues after the read ends, and that part is filled in from the germline J gene. The chain joins TRBV19 to TRBJ1-5; tentative D call: TRBD1 (6 bases). CDR1 and CDR2 (germline): LNHDA, SQIVND (reference sequence). The V end was cut by 3 bases, the J end by 4 bases, with 13 bases between. The CDR3 is made up of 15 amino acids. This chain's CDR3 is CASSIVGGANQPQHF. The part of the CDR3 DNA that was read is TGTGCCAGTAGTATCGTAGGGGGGGCTAATCAGCCC.

This clone was picked up many times. The read terminates 3 residues ahead of where the CDR3 ends, so the germline J gene completes it. V usage is TRBV9 and J usage is TRBJ1-3, with D perhaps matching TRBD1 (5 bases). The CDR3 runs to 15 residues. Trimming pared 3 bases from V and 0 bases from J, leaving 10 bases between. Germline V lookup: CDR1 SGDLS, CDR2 YYNGEE. The CDR3 bases that were read are TGTGCCAGCAGCGGGGGCAGACTCTCTGGAAACACC. Translating gives CASSGGRLSGNT. The full CDR3 is CASSGGRLSGNTIYF.

At least ten counts were recorded for this clone. Sequencing ends 3 residues short of the CDR3 end; the germline J gene provides the rest. The genes are TRBV19 and TRBJ2-4, with 9 bases aligning to TRBD1. Germline-derived CDR1 and CDR2 are LNHDA and SQIVND (reference sequence). The CDR3 consists of 14 residues. The junction had 5 bases not matched to a gene; V was cut back by 5 bases and J by 6 bases. The CDR3 spells CASSWGQGTNIQYF. CDR3 bases read: TGTGCCAGTAGTTGGGGACAGGGAACAAACATT. The variable domain in full, completed from reference TRBV19 and TRBJ2-4, reads DGGITQSPKYLFRKEGQNVTLSCEQNLNHDAMYWYRQDPGQGLRLIYYSQIVNDFQKGDIAEGYSVSREKKESFPLTVTSAQKNPTAFYLCASSWGQGTNIQYFGAGTRLSVL.

The table lists this clone with many counts. Coverage ceases 3 residues before the CDR3 finishes, and the germline J gene fills in the end. The chain recombines TRBV4-1 with TRBJ2-3, with TRBD1 matching over 12 bases. CDR3 length: 16 amino acids. V was clipped by 4 bases and J by 3 bases; unmatched bases: 5. From germline, CDR1 is MGHRA and CDR2 YSYEKL. CDR3 amino acids: CASSPGTGGSTDTQYF. CDR3 bases read: TGCGCCAGCAGCCCAGGGACAGGGGGCAGTACAGATACG.

Turning to this clone: With the read ending 3 residues before the CDR3 end, the germline J gene is used to fill in that end. This rearrangement joins TRBV11-1 to TRBJ2-3, with a tentative D call TRBD1 (6 bases). Per germline, CDR1 SGHAT and CDR2 FQDESV (reference sequence). The CDR3 totals 14 residues. V lost 5 bases, J lost 0 bases, and 9 bases lay in between. CDR3 DNA, as far as it was read: TGTGCCAGCAGCCAGGACAGTAGCACAGATACG. Its translation: CASSQDSSTDT. The full-length CDR3 reads as CASSQDSSTDTQYF.

The table lists this clone with many counts. The CDR3 extends 3 residues past the end of the read, so its final part is completed from the germline J gene. The chain carries TRBV30 and TRBJ2-2; D possibly corresponds to TRBD2 (6 bases). CDR1 and CDR2 from the germline V gene are GTSNPN and SVGIG (reference sequence). This CDR3 has 15 amino acids. Trimming took 1 base from V and 1 from J, leaving 10 bases between them. Incomplete CDR3 DNA: TGTGCCTGGAGTGCCGGGCGGGGGAACACCGGGGAG. Translating it yields CAWSAGRGNTGE. The full CDR3 sequence reads CAWSAGRGNTGELFF.

Many counts were recorded for this clone. The sequence runs out 3 residues before the end of the CDR3; the remainder is reconstructed from the germline J gene. The V and J genes are TRBV2 and TRBJ2-7; D might be TRBD2 (5 bases). The CDR3 loop spans 15 amino acids. The V end lost 6 bases, the J end lost 4 bases, and 19 bases lay between the germline ends. Germline loops: CDR1 SNHLY, CDR2 FYNNEI. CDR3 DNA, as far as it was read: TGTGCCAGCAGCGTTACTAGAAAGGAAGGGTACGAG. Its translation is CASSVTRKEGYE. The full CDR3 reads CASSVTRKEGYEQYF.

The sample holds a few counts of this clone. The read finishes 3 residues shy of the CDR3 end, and the germline J gene is used to complete it. The chain combines TRBV19 with TRBJ2-2; D is ambiguous. The CDR3 is made up of 13 amino acids. Per the germline V gene, CDR1 is LNHDA and CDR2 is SQIVND (reference sequence). CDR3 in amino acids: CAAEVHDNSPLFF. The covered CDR3 bases are TGTGCCGCCGAGGTGCATGATAATTCACCG.

As regards this clone: The read halts 3 residues ahead of the CDR3 end, with the missing end drawn from the germline J gene. This rearrangement joins TRBV19 to TRBJ1-2, with 7 positions matching TRBD1. Germline CDR1 and CDR2: LNHDA and SQIVND (reference sequence). This CDR3 spans 14 amino acids. The CDR3 protein is CASSIRGSSYDYTF. The sequenced CDR3 bases are TGTGCCAGTAGTATCAGGGGGAGCTCCTACGAC.